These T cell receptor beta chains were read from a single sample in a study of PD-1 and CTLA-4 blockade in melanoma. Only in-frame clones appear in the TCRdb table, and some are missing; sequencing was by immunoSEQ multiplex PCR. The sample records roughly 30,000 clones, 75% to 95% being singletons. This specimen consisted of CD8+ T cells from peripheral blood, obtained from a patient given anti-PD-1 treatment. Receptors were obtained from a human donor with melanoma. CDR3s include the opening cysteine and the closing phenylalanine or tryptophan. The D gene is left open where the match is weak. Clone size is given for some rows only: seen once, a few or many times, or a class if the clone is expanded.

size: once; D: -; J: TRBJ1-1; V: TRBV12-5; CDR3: CASGLVVGGASDPEAFF; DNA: TGTGCTAGTGGTTTGGTAGTTGGGGGGGCAAGTGATCCTGAAGCTTTCTTT
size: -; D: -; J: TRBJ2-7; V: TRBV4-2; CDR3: CASSQESGPAYEQYF; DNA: TGTGCCAGCAGCCAAGAATCCGGTCCGGCCTACGAGCAGTACTTC
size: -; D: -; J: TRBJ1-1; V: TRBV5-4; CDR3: CASSLGSFEAFF; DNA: TGTGCCAGCAGCTTGGGGTCCTTTGAAGCTTTCTTT
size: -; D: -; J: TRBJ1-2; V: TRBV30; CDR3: CAWRREGVYGYTF; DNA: TGTGCCTGGAGGAGGGAGGGAGTCTATGGCTACACCTTC
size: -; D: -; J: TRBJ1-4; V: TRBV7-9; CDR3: CASSFLDHTEKLFF; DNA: TGTGCCAGCAGCTTTCTGGATCACACGGAAAAACTGTTTTTT
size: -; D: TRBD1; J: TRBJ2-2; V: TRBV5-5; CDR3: CASSLTDRESGELFF; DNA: TGTGCCAGCAGCTTAACGGACAGGGAGTCCGGGGAGCTGTTTTTT
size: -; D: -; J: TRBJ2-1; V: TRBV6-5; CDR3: CASSTLDNEQFF; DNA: TGTGCCAGCAGCACCTTAGATAATGAGCAGTTCTTC
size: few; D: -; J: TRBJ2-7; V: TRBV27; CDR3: CASSPRQVETYEQYF; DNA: TGTGCCAGCAGTCCGAGACAGGTGGAAACTTACGAGCAGTACTTC
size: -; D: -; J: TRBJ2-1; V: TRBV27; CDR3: CASSLTGRNEQFF; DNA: TGTGCCAGCAGTTTGACAGGGAGGAATGAGCAGTTCTTC
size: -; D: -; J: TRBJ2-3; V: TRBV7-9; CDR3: CASSPPTGSTDTQYF; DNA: TGTGCCAGCAGCCCGCCGACAGGCAGCACAGATACGCAGTATTTT
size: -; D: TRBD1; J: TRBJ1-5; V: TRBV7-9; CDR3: CASSPTGASQPQHF; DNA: TGTGCCAGCAGCCCCACAGGGGCGAGTCAGCCCCAGCATTTT
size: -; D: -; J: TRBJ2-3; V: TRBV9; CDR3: CASSEGGVSTDTQYF; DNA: TGTGCCAGCAGCGAAGGCGGGGTGAGCACAGATACGCAGTATTTT
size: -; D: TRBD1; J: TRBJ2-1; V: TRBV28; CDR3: CASSFKTGTGGSYEQFF; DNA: TGTGCCAGCAGTTTCAAGACCGGGACAGGGGGCAGCTATGAGCAGTTCTTC
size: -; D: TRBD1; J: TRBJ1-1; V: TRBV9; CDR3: CASSIGQGASEAFF; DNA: TGTGCCAGCAGCATCGGACAGGGGGCTTCCGAAGCTTTCTTT
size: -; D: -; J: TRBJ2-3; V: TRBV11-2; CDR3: CASSWDITDTQYF; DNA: TGTGCCAGCAGCTGGGATATCACAGATACGCAGTATTTT
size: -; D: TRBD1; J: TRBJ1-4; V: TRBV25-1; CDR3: CASTGTGRLFF; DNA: TGTGCCAGCACGGGGACAGGGAGACTGTTTTTT
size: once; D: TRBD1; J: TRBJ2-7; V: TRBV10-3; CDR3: CAAAGQVHSYEQYF; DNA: TGTGCCGCAGCTGGACAGGTTCACTCCTACGAGCAGTACTTC
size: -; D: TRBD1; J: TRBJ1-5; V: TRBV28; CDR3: CASTGQGASINQPQHF; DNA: TGTGCCAGCACCGGACAGGGGGCATCTATCAATCAGCCCCAGCATTTT
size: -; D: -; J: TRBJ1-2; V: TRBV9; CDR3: CASSVAGGAANYGYTF; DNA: TGTGCCAGCAGCGTAGCCGGGGGGGCAGCTAACTATGGCTACACCTTC
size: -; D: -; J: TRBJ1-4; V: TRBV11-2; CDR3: CASSLEVRVATNEKLFF; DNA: TGTGCCAGCAGCTTAGAAGTGCGGGTAGCAACTAATGAAAAACTGTTTTTT
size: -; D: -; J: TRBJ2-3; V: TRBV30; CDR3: CARDSTDTQYF; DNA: TGTGCCAGGGACAGCACAGATACGCAGTATTTT
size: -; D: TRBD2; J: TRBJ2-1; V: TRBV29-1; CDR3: CSVRGENHEQFF; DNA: TGCAGCGTTCGGGGGGAGAACCATGAGCAGTTCTTC
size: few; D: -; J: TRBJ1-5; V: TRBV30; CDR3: CACSAYISNQPQHF; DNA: TGTGCCTGCTCAGCTTATATTAGCAATCAGCCCCAGCATTTT
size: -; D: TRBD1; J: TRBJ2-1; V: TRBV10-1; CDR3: CASSFTGVDEQFF; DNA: TGCGCCAGCAGTTTTACAGGGGTCGATGAGCAGTTCTTC
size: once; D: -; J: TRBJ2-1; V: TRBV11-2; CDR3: CASSPLSYNEQFF; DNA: TGTGCCAGCAGCCCCCTCTCCTACAATGAGCAGTTCTTC
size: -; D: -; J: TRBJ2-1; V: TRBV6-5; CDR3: CASSPDRSSYNEQFF; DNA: TGTGCCAGCAGCCCGGACAGAAGCTCCTACAATGAGCAGTTCTTC